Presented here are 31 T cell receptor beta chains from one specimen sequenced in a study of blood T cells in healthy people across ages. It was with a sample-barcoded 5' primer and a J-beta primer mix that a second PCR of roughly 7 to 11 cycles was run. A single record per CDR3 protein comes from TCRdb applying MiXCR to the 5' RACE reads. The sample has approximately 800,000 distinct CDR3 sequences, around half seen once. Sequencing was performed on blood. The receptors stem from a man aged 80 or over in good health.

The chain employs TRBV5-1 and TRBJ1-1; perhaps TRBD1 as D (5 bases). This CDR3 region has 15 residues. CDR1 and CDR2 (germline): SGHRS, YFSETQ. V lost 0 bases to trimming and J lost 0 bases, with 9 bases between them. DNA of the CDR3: TGCGCCAGCAGCTTGGACTCAGGGATGAACACTGAAGCTTTCTTT. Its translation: CASSLDSGMNTEAFF. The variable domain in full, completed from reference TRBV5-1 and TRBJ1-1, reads KAGVTQTPRYLIKTRGQQVTLSCSPISGHRSVSWYQQTPGQGLQFLFEYFSETQRNKGNFPGRFSGRQFSNSRSEMNVSTLELGDSALYLCASSLDSGMNTEAFFGQGTRLTVV.

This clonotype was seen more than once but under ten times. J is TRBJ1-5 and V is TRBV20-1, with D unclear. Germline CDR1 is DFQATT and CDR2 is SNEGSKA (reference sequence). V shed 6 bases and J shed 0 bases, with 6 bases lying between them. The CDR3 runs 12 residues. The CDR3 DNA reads TGCAGTGCACAAATTAGCAATCAGCCCCAGCATTTT. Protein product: CSAQISNQPQHF.

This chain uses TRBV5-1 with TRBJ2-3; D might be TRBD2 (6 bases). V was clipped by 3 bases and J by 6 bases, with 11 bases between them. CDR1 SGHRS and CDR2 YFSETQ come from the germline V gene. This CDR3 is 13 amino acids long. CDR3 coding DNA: TGCGCCAGCAGCTGGGGGAGGAGGGATACGCAGTATTTT. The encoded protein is CASSWGRRDTQYF. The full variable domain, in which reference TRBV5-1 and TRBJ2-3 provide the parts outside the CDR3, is KAGVTQTPRYLIKTRGQQVTLSCSPISGHRSVSWYQQTPGQGLQFLFEYFSETQRNKGNFPGRFSGRQFSNSRSEMNVSTLELGDSALYLCASSWGRRDTQYFGPGTRLTVL.

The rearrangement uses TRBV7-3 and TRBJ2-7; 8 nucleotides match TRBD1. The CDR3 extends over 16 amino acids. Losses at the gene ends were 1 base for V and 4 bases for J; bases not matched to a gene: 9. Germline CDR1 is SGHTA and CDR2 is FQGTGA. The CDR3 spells CASSLISGQGLYEQYF. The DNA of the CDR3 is TGTGCCAGCAGCTTAATTTCCGGACAGGGTTTATACGAGCAGTACTTC.

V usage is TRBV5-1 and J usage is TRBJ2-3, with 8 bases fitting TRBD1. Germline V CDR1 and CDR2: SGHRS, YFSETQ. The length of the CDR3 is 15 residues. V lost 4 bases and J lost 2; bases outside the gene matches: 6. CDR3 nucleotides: TGCGCCAGCAGCGCCGGGACAGGATCCACAGATACGCAGTATTTT. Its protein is CASSAGTGSTDTQYF. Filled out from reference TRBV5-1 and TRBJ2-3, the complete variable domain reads KAGVTQTPRYLIKTRGQQVTLSCSPISGHRSVSWYQQTPGQGLQFLFEYFSETQRNKGNFPGRFSGRQFSNSRSEMNVSTLELGDSALYLCASSAGTGSTDTQYFGPGTRLTVL.

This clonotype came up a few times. CDR3 sequence: CASSQDRPSGWYEQYF. In DNA form, the CDR3 reads TGTGCCAGCAGCCAAGATCGGCCTAGCGGGTGGTACGAGCAGTACTTC. The rearrangement joins TRBV4-2 to TRBJ2-7; 8 bases match TRBD2. The CDR3 is made up of 16 amino acids. The germline V gene encodes CDR1 LGHNA and CDR2 YNFKEQ. Trimming removed 0 bases from V and 4 bases from J; junction bases left unmatched: 8.

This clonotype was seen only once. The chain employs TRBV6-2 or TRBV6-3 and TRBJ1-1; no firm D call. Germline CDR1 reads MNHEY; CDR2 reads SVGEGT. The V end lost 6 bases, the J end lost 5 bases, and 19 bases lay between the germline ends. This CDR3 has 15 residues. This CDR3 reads CASRRGSPSGTEAFF. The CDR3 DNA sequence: TGTGCCAGCAGGAGAGGGAGCCCCTCGGGGACTGAAGCTTTCTTT.

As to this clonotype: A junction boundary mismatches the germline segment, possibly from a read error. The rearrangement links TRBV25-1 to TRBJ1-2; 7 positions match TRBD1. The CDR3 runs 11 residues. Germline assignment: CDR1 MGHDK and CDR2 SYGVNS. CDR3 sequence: CTSSVDRGYTF. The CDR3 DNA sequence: TGTACCAGCAGTGTGGACAGGGGCTACACCTTC.

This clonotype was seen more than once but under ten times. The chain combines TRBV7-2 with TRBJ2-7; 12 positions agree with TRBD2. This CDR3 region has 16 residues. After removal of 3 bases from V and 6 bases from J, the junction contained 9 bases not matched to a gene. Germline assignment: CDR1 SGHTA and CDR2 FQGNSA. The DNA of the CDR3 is TGTGCCAGCAGCTTCCCTCCGACTAGCGGGAGAGGCGAGCAGTACTTC. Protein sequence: CASSFPPTSGRGEQYF. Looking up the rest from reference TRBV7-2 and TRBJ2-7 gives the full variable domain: GAGVSQSPSNKVTEKGKDVELRCDPISGHTALYWYRQSLGQGLEFLIYFQGNSAPDKSGLPSDRFSAERTGGSVSTLTIQRTQQEDSAVYLCASSFPPTSGRGEQYFGPGTRLTVT.

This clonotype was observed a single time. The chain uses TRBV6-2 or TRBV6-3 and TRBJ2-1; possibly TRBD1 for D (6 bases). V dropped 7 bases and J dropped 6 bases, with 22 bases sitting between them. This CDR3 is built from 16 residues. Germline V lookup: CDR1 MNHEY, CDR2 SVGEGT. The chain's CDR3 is CASTNSRGSGGNEQFF. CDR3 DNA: TGTGCCAGCACTAATTCTAGGGGGAGTGGGGGCAATGAGCAGTTCTTC.

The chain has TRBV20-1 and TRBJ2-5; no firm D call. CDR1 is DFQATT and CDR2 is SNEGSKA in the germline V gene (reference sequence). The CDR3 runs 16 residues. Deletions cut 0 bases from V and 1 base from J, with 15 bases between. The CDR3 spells CSAREGPRYTQETQYF. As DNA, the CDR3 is TGCAGTGCTAGAGAAGGCCCTAGGTATACCCAAGAGACCCAGTACTTC.

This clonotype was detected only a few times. The CDR3 DNA is TGCAGCGTTGCGGGGGAAGCGAACACCGGGGAGCTGTTTTTT. It encodes CSVAGEANTGELFF. The chain links TRBV29-1 to TRBJ2-2, with TRBD2 as a possible D gene (6 bases). This CDR3 has 14 residues. V was cut by 4 bases and J by 0 bases, with 9 bases left in between. Germline-derived CDR1 and CDR2 are SQVTM and ANQGSEA.

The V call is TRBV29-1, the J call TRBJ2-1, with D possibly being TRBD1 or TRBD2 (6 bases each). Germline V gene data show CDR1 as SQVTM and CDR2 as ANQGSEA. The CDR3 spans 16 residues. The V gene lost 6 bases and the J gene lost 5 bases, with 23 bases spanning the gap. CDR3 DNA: TGCAGCGTGAAACAGGGAGGTCGAGTACTGGACAATGAGCAGTTCTTC. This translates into CSVKQGGRVLDNEQFF.

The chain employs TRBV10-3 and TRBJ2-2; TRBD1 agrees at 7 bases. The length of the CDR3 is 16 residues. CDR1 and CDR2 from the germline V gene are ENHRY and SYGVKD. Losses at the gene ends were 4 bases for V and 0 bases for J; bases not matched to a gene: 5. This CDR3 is CAISVDRDANTGELFF. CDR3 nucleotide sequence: TGTGCCATCAGTGTCGACAGGGATGCGAACACCGGGGAGCTGTTTTTT.

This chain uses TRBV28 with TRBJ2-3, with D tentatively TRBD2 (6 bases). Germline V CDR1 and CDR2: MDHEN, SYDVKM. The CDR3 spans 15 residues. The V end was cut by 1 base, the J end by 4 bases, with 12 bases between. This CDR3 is CASSLLWRGADTQYF. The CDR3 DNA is TGTGCCAGCAGTTTATTGTGGAGGGGCGCAGATACGCAGTATTTT.

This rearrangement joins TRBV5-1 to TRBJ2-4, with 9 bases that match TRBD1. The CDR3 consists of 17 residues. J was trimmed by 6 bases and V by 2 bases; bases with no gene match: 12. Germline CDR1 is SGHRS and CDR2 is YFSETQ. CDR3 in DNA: TGCGCCAGCAGCTTTTACAGGGGGCGTGGAGCTGGAAACATTCAGTACTTC. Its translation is CASSFYRGRGAGNIQYF.

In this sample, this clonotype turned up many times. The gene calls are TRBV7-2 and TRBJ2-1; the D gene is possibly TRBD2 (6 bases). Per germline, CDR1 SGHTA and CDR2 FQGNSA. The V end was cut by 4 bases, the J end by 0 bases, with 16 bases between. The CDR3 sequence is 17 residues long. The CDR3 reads CASSSLVIGSSYNEQFF. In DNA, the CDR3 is TGTGCCAGCAGCTCGTTAGTTATCGGGAGCTCCTACAATGAGCAGTTCTTC.

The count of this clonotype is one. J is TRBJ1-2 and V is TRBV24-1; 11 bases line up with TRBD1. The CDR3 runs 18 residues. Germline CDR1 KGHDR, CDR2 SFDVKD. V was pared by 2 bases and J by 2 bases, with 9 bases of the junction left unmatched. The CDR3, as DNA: TGTGCCACCAGTGATTCCGGGACAGGGGGTTTTGGGAACTATGGCTACACCTTC. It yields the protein CATSDSGTGGFGNYGYTF.

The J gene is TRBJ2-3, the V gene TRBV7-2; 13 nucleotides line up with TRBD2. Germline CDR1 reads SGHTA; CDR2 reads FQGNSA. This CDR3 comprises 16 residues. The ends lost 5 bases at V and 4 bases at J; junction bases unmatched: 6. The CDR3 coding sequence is TGTGCCAGCAGCCAACCCACTAGCGGGGGGGCAGATACGCAGTATTTT. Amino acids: CASSQPTSGGADTQYF.

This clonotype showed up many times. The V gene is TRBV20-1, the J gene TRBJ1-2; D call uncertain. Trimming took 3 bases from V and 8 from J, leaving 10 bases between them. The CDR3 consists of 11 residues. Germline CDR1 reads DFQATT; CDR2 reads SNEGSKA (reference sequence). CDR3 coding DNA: TGCAGTGCTAGTCAGGACCGGGGCTACACCTTC. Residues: CSASQDRGYTF.

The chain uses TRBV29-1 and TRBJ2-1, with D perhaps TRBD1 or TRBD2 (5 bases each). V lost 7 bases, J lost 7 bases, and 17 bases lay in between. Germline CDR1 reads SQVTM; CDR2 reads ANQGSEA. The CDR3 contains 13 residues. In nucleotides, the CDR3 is TGCAGCGCCGGGACGGTGGTTGGGAATGAGCAGTTCTTC. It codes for CSAGTVVGNEQFF.

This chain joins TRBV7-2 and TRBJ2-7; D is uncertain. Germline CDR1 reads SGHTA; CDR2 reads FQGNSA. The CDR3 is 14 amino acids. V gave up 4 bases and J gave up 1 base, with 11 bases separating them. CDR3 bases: TGTGCCAGCAGCTCGAGCCCAGGTTCCTACGAGCAGTACTTC. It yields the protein CASSSSPGSYEQYF.

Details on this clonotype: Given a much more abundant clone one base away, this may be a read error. CDR3 sequence (DNA): TGTGCCAGCAGCTTCGCGGGAAGTTCCCACGAGCAGTACTTC. It yields the protein CASSFAGSSHEQYF. The rearrangement links TRBV7-9 to TRBJ2-7; D is possibly TRBD2 (6 bases). V lost 3 bases and J 5 bases, leaving 14 bases between the germline ends. The CDR3 extends over 14 amino acids. Per germline, CDR1 SEHNR and CDR2 FQNEAQ (reference sequence).

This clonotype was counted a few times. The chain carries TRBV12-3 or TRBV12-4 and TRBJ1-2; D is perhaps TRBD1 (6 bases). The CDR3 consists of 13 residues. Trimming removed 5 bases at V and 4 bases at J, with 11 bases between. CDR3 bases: TGTGCCAGCAGTAAGGGGGTTGGCTATGGCTACACCTTC. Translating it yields CASSKGVGYGYTF.

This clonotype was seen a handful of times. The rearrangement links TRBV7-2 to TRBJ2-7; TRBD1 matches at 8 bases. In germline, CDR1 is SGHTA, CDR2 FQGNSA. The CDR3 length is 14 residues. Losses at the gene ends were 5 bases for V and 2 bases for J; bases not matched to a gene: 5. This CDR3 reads CASSRQGPPYEQYF. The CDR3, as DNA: TGTGCCAGCAGCCGACAGGGGCCTCCCTACGAGCAGTACTTC.

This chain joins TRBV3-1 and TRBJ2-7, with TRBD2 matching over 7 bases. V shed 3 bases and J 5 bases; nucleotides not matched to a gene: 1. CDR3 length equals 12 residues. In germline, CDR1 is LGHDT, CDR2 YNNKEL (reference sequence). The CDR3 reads CASSQRENEQYF. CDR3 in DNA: TGTGCCAGCAGCCAGCGGGAGAACGAGCAGTACTTC.

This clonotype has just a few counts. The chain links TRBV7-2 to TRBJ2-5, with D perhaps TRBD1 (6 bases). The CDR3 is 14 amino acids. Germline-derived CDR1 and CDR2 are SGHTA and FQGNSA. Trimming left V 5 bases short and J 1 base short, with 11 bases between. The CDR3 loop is CASSDRGSQETQYF. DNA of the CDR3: TGTGCCAGCAGCGATAGGGGGAGCCAAGAGACCCAGTACTTC.

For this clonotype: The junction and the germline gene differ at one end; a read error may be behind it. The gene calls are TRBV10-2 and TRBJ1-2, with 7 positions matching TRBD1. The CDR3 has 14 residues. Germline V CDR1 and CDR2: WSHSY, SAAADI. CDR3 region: CASSYRGRVVGYTF. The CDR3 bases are TGTGCCAGCAGTTATAGGGGGCGCGTGGTTGGCTACACCTTC.

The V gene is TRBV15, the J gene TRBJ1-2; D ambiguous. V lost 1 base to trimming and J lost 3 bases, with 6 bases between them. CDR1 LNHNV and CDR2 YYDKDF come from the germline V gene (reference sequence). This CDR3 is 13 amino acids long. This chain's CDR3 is CATSRAEDYGYTF. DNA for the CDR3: TGTGCCACCAGCAGAGCAGAAGACTATGGCTACACCTTC.

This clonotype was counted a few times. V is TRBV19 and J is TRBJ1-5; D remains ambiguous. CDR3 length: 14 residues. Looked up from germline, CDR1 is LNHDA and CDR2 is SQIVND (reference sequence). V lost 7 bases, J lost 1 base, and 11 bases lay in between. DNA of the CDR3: TGTGCCAGTAACCGACAAGGAAGCAATCAGCCCCAGCATTTT. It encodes CASNRQGSNQPQHF.

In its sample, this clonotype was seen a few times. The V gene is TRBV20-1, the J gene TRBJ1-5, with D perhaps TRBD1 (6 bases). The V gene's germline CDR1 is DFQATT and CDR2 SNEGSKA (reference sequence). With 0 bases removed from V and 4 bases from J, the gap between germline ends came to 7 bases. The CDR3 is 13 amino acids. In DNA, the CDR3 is TGCAGTGCTAGAGAAACAGGGAATCAGCCCCAGCATTTT. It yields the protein CSARETGNQPQHF.